A single sample is the source of the 3 T cell receptor beta chains below, sequenced in a study of regulatory T cells in long-lasting Graves disease. Researchers made TCR beta libraries by using iRepertoire HTBI primers and running Arm-PCR on CDR3 regions. TCRdb reprocessed the multiplex PCR reads with MiXCR, giving one entry per CDR3 protein. The sample lists approximately 350,000 distinct CDR3 sequences, around 15% occurring once. Time point described: newly diagnosed GD, antithyroid drugs for less than 3 months. Generation of the TCR library employed RNA extracted from PBMCs. These same data were also listed under a study on T cells in Graves' hyperthyroidism and ophthalmopathy.

The sequencing here drew on peripheral blood mononuclear cells (PBMCs), taken at new diagnosis, from a patient treated with antithyroid drugs. Receptor source: a woman under 30 with Graves disease.

The chain carries TRBV30 and TRBJ1-2; maybe TRBD1 (6 bases). Germline V CDR1 and CDR2: GTSNPN, SVGIG (reference sequence). The germline V and J ends were trimmed by 2 bases and 7 bases, with 14 bases remaining between them. This CDR3 spans 13 amino acids. The CDR3 DNA reads TGTGCCTGGAGTTACGGGGGGGCTGGTGGCTACACCTTC. The encoded protein is CAWSYGGAGGYTF.

This clonotype was seen many times. J is TRBJ2-7 and V is TRBV7-9, with a possible D match to TRBD1 (6 bases). Looked up from germline, CDR1 is SEHNR and CDR2 is FQNEAQ (reference sequence). V gave up 5 bases and J gave up 3 bases, with 11 bases separating them. The CDR3 length is 13 residues. The CDR3 is CASSRNRDYEQYF. In DNA form, the CDR3 reads TGTGCCAGCAGCCGCAACAGGGACTACGAGCAGTACTTC.

This clonotype was counted ten times or more. J is TRBJ1-3 and V is TRBV3-1, with D uncertain. V was shortened by 1 base and J by 3 bases, with 7 bases between the two germline ends. The CDR3 covers 14 residues. CDR1 and CDR2 from the germline V gene are LGHDT and YNNKEL (reference sequence). The CDR3 sequence: CASSQGALGNTIYF. The CDR3 region has the DNA TGTGCCAGCAGCCAAGGGGCCCTTGGAAACACCATATATTTT.